The 29 T cell receptor beta chains given below trace back to one sample, sequenced in a study of blood T cell repertoires in COVID-19. Repertoires were generated with immunoSEQ multiplex PCR, while TCRdb's copy carries only in-frame clones and drops some. The sample yields just under 65,000 clones, roughly 85% seen once. The sequenced sample was peripheral blood. The receptors stem from a human donor in a cohort sampled during active COVID-19.

The chain is built from TRBV4-2 and TRBJ2-5; D perhaps matches TRBD2 (5 bases). The CDR3 has 15 amino acids. Trimming removed 0 bases from V and 1 base from J, with 9 bases in between. CDR1 and CDR2 (germline): LGHNA, YNFKEQ. The CDR3 DNA follows: TGTGCCAGCAGCCAAGATTTGAGGGTCCAAGAGACCCAGTACTTC. As protein: CASSQDLRVQETQYF.

The rearrangement joins TRBV28 to TRBJ2-7; D remains ambiguous. CDR1 and CDR2 (germline): MDHEN, SYDVKM. The CDR3 is 15 amino acids. Deletions cut 7 bases from V and 3 bases from J, with 19 bases between. CDR3 nucleotides: TGTGCCAGCAACGCCCCCCTGGCGGCAAGCTACGAGCAGTACTTC. The encoded protein is CASNAPLAASYEQYF.

V is TRBV14 and J is TRBJ2-3; D is possibly TRBD2 (5 bases). The CDR3 runs 15 residues. V was cut by 1 base and J by 4 bases, with 12 bases left in between. From germline, CDR1 is SGHDN and CDR2 FVKESK. CDR3 DNA sequence: TGTGCCAGCAGCCAAGGGCGACCGCGGGCAGATACGCAGTATTTT. Translation: CASSQGRPRADTQYF.

This chain links TRBV28 with TRBJ1-4; D gene unclear. V was shortened by 2 bases and J by 12 bases, with 7 bases between the two germline ends. This CDR3 comprises 11 residues. Per germline, CDR1 MDHEN and CDR2 SYDVKM. The CDR3 reads CASSLSGELFF. The CDR3 DNA reads TGTGCCAGCAGTTTAAGTGGAGAACTGTTTTTT.

This clone was observed a single time. The J gene is TRBJ2-3, the V gene TRBV5-1; the match to TRBD2 covers 14 bases. Trimming at V came to 4 bases and at J to 3 bases, leaving 10 bases not matched to a gene. CDR3 length: 18 amino acids. Germline CDR1 and CDR2: SGHRS and YFSETQ. The CDR3 is CASSLPGLAGGGTDTQYF. CDR3 DNA: TGCGCCAGCAGCCTCCCCGGACTAGCGGGGGGCGGGACAGATACGCAGTATTTT.

The chain employs TRBV4-2 and TRBJ2-5; D might be TRBD1 (5 bases). V was shortened by 1 base and J by 5 bases, with 8 bases between the two germline ends. Germline CDR1 reads LGHNA; CDR2 reads YNFKEQ. The CDR3 spans 13 residues. The CDR3 DNA is TGTGCCAGCAGCCAAGCGGCAGGGGAGACCCAGTACTTC. This sequence encodes CASSQAAGETQYF.

This chain connects TRBV10-1 to TRBJ1-5; possibly TRBD1 for D (6 bases). CDR1 is WNHNN, CDR2 SYGVQD, per germline (reference sequence). CDR3 size: 17 residues. With 2 bases removed from V and 0 bases from J, the gap between germline ends came to 14 bases. CDR3 in DNA: TGCGCCAGCAGTGAGACAGGGAAAAAATATAGCAATCAGCCCCAGCATTTT. Translating gives CASSETGKKYSNQPQHF.

V is TRBV5-4 and J is TRBJ2-3; 7 bases line up with TRBD2. The CDR3 extends over 16 amino acids. CDR1 SGHNT and CDR2 YYREEE come from the germline V gene (reference sequence). V was pared by 0 bases and J by 5 bases, with 9 bases of the junction left unmatched. This CDR3 reads CASSLEVGGRGDTQYF. CDR3 nucleotide sequence: TGTGCCAGCAGCTTGGAAGTGGGGGGGAGGGGAGATACGCAGTATTTT.

This clone is a singleton in its sample. The CDR3 loop is CASSTSGGAVDTQYF. In nucleotides, the CDR3 is TGCGCCAGCAGCACTAGCGGGGGGGCGGTAGATACGCAGTATTTT. The chain is built from TRBV5-1 and TRBJ2-3; 13 bases are shared with TRBD2. Germline-derived CDR1 and CDR2 are SGHRS and YFSETQ. V lost 4 bases, J lost 5 bases, and 4 bases stayed unmatched. The CDR3 sequence is 15 residues long. Supplemented by reference TRBV5-1 and TRBJ2-3, the full variable domain reads KAGVTQTPRYLIKTRGQQVTLSCSPISGHRSVSWYQQTPGQGLQFLFEYFSETQRNKGNFPGRFSGRQFSNSRSEMNVSTLELGDSALYLCASSTSGGAVDTQYFGPGTRLTVL.

This sequence joins TRBV5-1 and TRBJ2-6, with D perhaps TRBD1 (6 bases). Looked up from germline, CDR1 is SGHRS and CDR2 is YFSETQ. The CDR3 runs 16 residues. The germline V and J ends were trimmed by 4 bases and 0 bases, with 11 bases remaining between them. In DNA, the CDR3 is TGCGCCAGCAGCCTAGGACAGAGCTCTGGGGCCAACGTCCTGACTTTC. This sequence encodes CASSLGQSSGANVLTF.

The chain links TRBV11-2 to TRBJ1-1; 7 bases agree with TRBD1. The CDR3 covers 14 residues. Looked up from germline, CDR1 is SGHAT and CDR2 is FQNNGV. V lost 5 bases to trimming and J lost 5 bases; unmatched junction nucleotides: 8. DNA for the CDR3: TGTGCCAGCAGCAGGGGGCAAGGAGTTACTGAAGCTTTCTTT. This sequence encodes CASSRGQGVTEAFF.

On this clone: At one boundary the junction diverges from the germline segment, which might be a read error. The chain uses TRBV3-1 (or the pseudogene TRBV3-2) and TRBJ2-7; the match to TRBD1 covers 9 bases. CDR1 is LGHDT, CDR2 YNNKEL, per germline (reference sequence). This CDR3 is built from 13 residues. As DNA, the CDR3 is TGTGCCAGCAGCTCAAGGTCCGGGACAGGGATTTCTTTC. Residues: CASSSRSGTGISF.

This clone is a singleton in its sample. J is TRBJ2-1 and V is TRBV18, with 7 bases matching TRBD2. This CDR3 has 15 residues. The ends lost 1 base at V and 3 bases at J; junction bases unmatched: 3. CDR1 and CDR2 from the germline V gene are KGHSH and LQKENI. CDR3 sequence: CASSPQRGDYNEQFF. The CDR3 DNA follows: TGTGCCAGCTCACCACAACGGGGGGACTACAATGAGCAGTTCTTC.

This rearrangement joins TRBV5-1 to TRBJ2-1; the match to TRBD2 covers 9 bases. The CDR3 loop spans 14 amino acids. V was clipped by 2 bases and J by 5 bases; unmatched bases: 2. Germline V CDR1 and CDR2: SGHRS, YFSETQ. CDR3 protein: CASSFRLADNEQFF. CDR3 sequence (DNA): TGCGCCAGCAGCTTTCGACTAGCGGACAATGAGCAGTTCTTC.

J is TRBJ2-5 and V is TRBV4-3, with D possibly TRBD1 on 6 matching bases. The CDR3 spans 16 residues. Germline lookup yields CDR1 LGHNA and CDR2 YSLEER. The V end was cut by 0 bases, the J end by 2 bases, with 13 bases between. CDR3 nucleotide sequence: TGCGCCAGCAGCCAAGATCTAGGGGGAAGACAAGAGACCCAGTACTTC. Protein product: CASSQDLGGRQETQYF.

This clone was seen a single time. The CDR3 DNA reads TGTGCCAGCAGCCTGAGCGGGGGGGCCCCCGGGGAGCTGTTTTTT. Protein product: CASSLSGGAPGELFF. The V and J genes are TRBV9 and TRBJ2-2; the match to TRBD2 covers 10 bases. With 4 bases clipped from V and 6 bases from J, the junction kept 6 bases outside the gene matches. CDR1 is SGDLS, CDR2 YYNGEE, per germline. The CDR3 consists of 15 residues. Filled out from reference TRBV9 and TRBJ2-2, the complete variable domain reads DSGVTQTPKHLITATGQRVTLRCSPRSGDLSVYWYQQSLDQGLQFLIQYYNGEERAKGNILERFSAQQFPDLHSELNLSSLELGDSALYFCASSLSGGAPGELFFGEGSRLTVL.

This chain links TRBV28 with TRBJ2-3; D ambiguous. V lost 11 bases to trimming and J lost 4 bases, with 16 bases between them. The germline V gene encodes CDR1 MDHEN and CDR2 SYDVKM. CDR3 length equals 13 residues. CDR3 DNA sequence: TGTGCCTGTTCGGTTAAGCTGTCAGATACGCAGTATTTT. It encodes CACSVKLSDTQYF.

A single count supports this clone. V is TRBV2 and J is TRBJ2-1, with 11 bases matching TRBD1. CDR3 length: 14 amino acids. Trimming removed 6 bases from V and 7 bases from J; junction bases left unmatched: 5. Per the germline V gene, CDR1 is SNHLY and CDR2 is FYNNEI. DNA of the CDR3: TGTGCCAGCAGGACCGGGACAGGGGGAAATGAGCAGTTCTTC. The encoded protein is CASRTGTGGNEQFF.

The chain uses TRBV27 and TRBJ2-2, with a tentative D call TRBD1 (6 bases). Trimming cost V 6 bases and J 5 bases, with 10 bases left between them. CDR3 length: 13 residues. Germline values: CDR1 MNHEY, CDR2 SMNVEV (reference sequence). Here the CDR3 DNA reads TGTGCCAGCAGCAGGGGTCGGACCGGGGAGCTGTTTTTT. Translation gives CASSRGRTGELFF.

This clone was found a few times. This chain uses TRBV18 with TRBJ1-5; 7 nucleotides align to TRBD1. This CDR3 is 15 amino acids long. V was clipped by 5 bases and J by 6 bases; unmatched bases: 10. Germline CDR1 reads KGHSH; CDR2 reads LQKENI. The DNA for the CDR3 is TGTGCCAGCTCAACGAGTACAGGGGACATTCAGCCCCAGCATTTT. Translation: CASSTSTGDIQPQHF.

The chain carries TRBV6-2 or TRBV6-3 and TRBJ2-2; TRBD2 is a possible D gene (6 bases). The CDR3 is 15 amino acids. Per the germline V gene, CDR1 is MNHEY and CDR2 is SVGEGT. Between the trimmed V and J ends, which lost 5 bases and 1 base, there was a span of 11 bases. CDR3 sequence: CASSTPGGNTGELFF. The CDR3 nucleotides are TGTGCCAGCAGTACGCCCGGGGGGAACACCGGGGAGCTGTTTTTT.

This clone was detected a few times. The V call is TRBV7-9, the J call TRBJ2-3; 8 bases are shared with TRBD2. CDR1 is SEHNR, CDR2 FQNEAQ, per germline (reference sequence). The CDR3 length is 17 residues. V was clipped by 8 bases and J by 1 base; unmatched bases: 14. The DNA for the CDR3 is TGTGCCAGCTCCGGGAGGGTTTCAGTCACAGGCACAGATACGCAGTATTTT. Amino acids: CASSGRVSVTGTDTQYF.

J is TRBJ1-5 and V is TRBV7-2; D uncertain. This CDR3 comprises 13 residues. Looked up from germline, CDR1 is SGHTA and CDR2 is FQGNSA. The germline V and J ends were trimmed by 0 bases and 10 bases, with 10 bases remaining between them. CDR3 in DNA: TGTGCCAGCAGCTTAGCAGACTCTCTTCCCCAGCATTTT. The encoded protein is CASSLADSLPQHF. Using reference TRBV7-2 and TRBJ1-5 for the parts outside the CDR3, the full variable domain is GAGVSQSPSNKVTEKGKDVELRCDPISGHTALYWYRQSLGQGLEFLIYFQGNSAPDKSGLPSDRFSAERTGGSVSTLTIQRTQQEDSAVYLCASSLADSLPQHFGDGTRLSIL.

The V and J genes are TRBV11-2 and TRBJ2-5; 8 bases match TRBD2. The CDR3 length is 16 residues. CDR1 is SGHAT and CDR2 is FQNNGV in the germline V gene. V lost 5 bases, J lost 1 base, and 9 bases stayed unmatched. The DNA of the CDR3 is TGTGCCAGCAGCCGGGGGGGAGGGAACATCCAAGAGACCCAGTACTTC. It codes for CASSRGGGNIQETQYF.

V gene TRBV14 combines with J gene TRBJ1-2; 7 positions match TRBD1. The CDR3 extends over 14 amino acids. Trimming removed 4 bases from V and 5 bases from J; junction bases left unmatched: 7. Germline V gene sequence: CDR1 SGHDN, CDR2 FVKESK. The CDR3 sequence is CASSPTGAFYGYTF. The CDR3 DNA is TGTGCCAGCAGCCCCACAGGGGCTTTTTATGGCTACACCTTC.

The chain uses TRBV28 and TRBJ1-4, with D possibly being TRBD1 (5 bases). This CDR3 comprises 17 residues. From germline, CDR1 is MDHEN and CDR2 SYDVKM. V shed 6 bases and J shed 7 bases, with 24 bases lying between them. The CDR3 loop reads CASSTLGGEGSGEKLFF. The CDR3 DNA follows: TGTGCCAGCAGCACTCTGGGCGGGGAGGGGTCGGGTGAAAAACTGTTTTTT.

This chain joins TRBV6-1 and TRBJ2-3; the match to TRBD2 covers 7 bases. The CDR3 runs 18 residues. V shed 0 bases, J shed 1 base, and the junction held 10 bases outside the gene matches. Germline-derived CDR1 and CDR2 are MNHNS and SASEGT. CDR3 DNA: TGTGCCAGCAGTGAAGCTCTCGAGGGGCTAGCGGGCACAGATACGCAGTATTTT. Its protein is CASSEALEGLAGTDTQYF.

This clone was counted once. In nucleotides, the CDR3 is TGCAGCGTTGAAGAGGAACAGATGAACACCGGGGAGCTGTTTTTT. As protein: CSVEEEQMNTGELFF. This chain connects TRBV29-1 to TRBJ2-2; D is unclear. The V end was cut by 0 bases, the J end by 1 base, with 9 bases between. Germline V gives CDR1 SQVTM, CDR2 ANQGSEA. The CDR3 is made up of 15 amino acids.

A few counts support this clone. This chain links TRBV2 with TRBJ1-6; D gene ambiguous. CDR3 length equals 15 residues. The germline gives CDR1 SNHLY, CDR2 FYNNEI. V dropped 6 bases and J dropped 0 bases, with 9 bases sitting between them. CDR3 sequence: CASRLESSYNSPLHF. The CDR3 DNA is TGTGCCAGCAGGCTAGAGAGCTCCTATAATTCACCCCTCCACTTT.